This T cell receptor (beta chain) emerged from a study of T cells after yellow fever vaccination. Study in general: The authors prepared low-cell-number fractions using SMART-Seq v4 Ultra Low Input. Study results and limitations: Repertoires sorted by FACS could include abundant clonotypes that are contaminants from the bulk population.

This clonotype was recorded many times. Antigen: not known. The authors made TCR cDNA by 5'RACE template switching, adding a universal primer site and UMIs. Each CDR3 protein gets one entry after TCRdb re-called the 5' RACE reads with MiXCR. This table has about 320,000 distinct CDR3 sequences, around 4.5% appearing once. V was shortened by 0 bases and J by 10 bases, with 16 bases between the two germline ends. CDR1 is DFQATT, CDR2 SNEGSKA, per germline (reference sequence). The CDR3 consists of 15 residues. The chain has TRBV20-1 and TRBJ1-6; D is perhaps TRBD1 (5 bases). The receptor was derived from a man aged 18 to 30 who received the YFV17D yellow fever vaccine. The sample was PBMCs, taken 15 days after the yellow fever booster vaccination. CDR3 residues: CSARDIGGLGSPLHF. The CDR3 nucleotides are TGCAGTGCTAGAGATATCGGGGGTTTGGGGTCACCCCTCCACTTT.